These T cell receptor beta chains were read from a single sample in a study of blood T cell repertoires in COVID-19. Sequencing used immunoSEQ multiplex PCR; TCRdb keeps in-frame clones, though not all of them. The sample gives roughly 220,000 clones, 80% to 90% of which show up once; 3.5% to 4% is in the top ten. The material sequenced was PBMCs or T cells enriched from blood (not recorded which). The receptors were sampled from a woman in her 40s with acute COVID-19. Both conserved end residues are part of each CDR3.

TRBV28	TRBJ2-7	CASSGPGTGASYEQYF
TRBV10-3	TRBJ2-5	CAIGGRGETQYF
TRBV7-9	TRBJ1-1	CASSRGQGETEAFF
TRBV28	TRBJ1-3	CASERYRGNTIYF
TRBV4-2	TRBJ2-7	CASSQDGAGGSYEQYF
TRBV5-1	TRBJ2-7	CASSSRTVNYEQYF
TRBV11-2	TRBJ2-5	CASSFGGVVETQYF
TRBV19	TRBJ1-4	CASGGRQGTGKLFF
TRBV28	TRBJ2-3	CASSLFQGAVTDTQYF
TRBV7-3	TRBJ1-1	CASSLSAGTEAFF
TRBV5-8	TRBJ2-2	CASSPLAGVIGELFF
TRBV14	TRBJ2-3	CASSQYPVSTDTQYF
TRBV19	TRBJ2-5	CASSTKTGSETQYF
TRBV24-1	TRBJ2-1	CATSDIYPGLVYNEQFF
TRBV21-1	TRBJ2-1	CASNPFLLNRGTSGSSYNEQFF
TRBV27	TRBJ1-2	CASRPGTGVGYTF
TRBV27	TRBJ2-1	CASSLWSSYNEQFF
TRBV29-1	TRBJ1-1	CSVSRGGSNTEAFF
TRBV25-1	TRBJ1-1	CASSALQGRNTEAFF